The text below deals with one T cell receptor (beta chain). The data originate from a study of blood T cell repertoires in COVID-19. Study-level background: PBMCs, B-cell-depleted T cells, or T cells provided the cDNA or gDNA that made up the material.

The CDR3 sequence is 13 residues long. Germline loops: CDR1 SGHTA, CDR2 FQGTGA. The V end was cut by 5 bases, the J end by 4 bases, with 10 bases between. In the authors' workflow: Amplified reference gene primers provided the basis for estimating nucleated cell counts. Profiling relied on immunoSEQ multiplex PCR, and the TCRdb table lists in-frame clones only, not all of them. V, J and clone size derive from that table, while D and trimming were established from the DNA sequence. The data show over 150,000 clones, about three quarters seen once. The gene calls are TRBV7-3 and TRBJ2-3; the D gene is possibly TRBD2 (7 bases). The TCR originated in a man in his sixties with acute or convalescent COVID-19. The sample taken for sequencing was peripheral blood. This CDR3 reads CASSRGGADTQYF. In DNA form, the CDR3 reads TGTGCCAGCAGCCGCGGGGGCGCAGATACGCAGTATTTT.